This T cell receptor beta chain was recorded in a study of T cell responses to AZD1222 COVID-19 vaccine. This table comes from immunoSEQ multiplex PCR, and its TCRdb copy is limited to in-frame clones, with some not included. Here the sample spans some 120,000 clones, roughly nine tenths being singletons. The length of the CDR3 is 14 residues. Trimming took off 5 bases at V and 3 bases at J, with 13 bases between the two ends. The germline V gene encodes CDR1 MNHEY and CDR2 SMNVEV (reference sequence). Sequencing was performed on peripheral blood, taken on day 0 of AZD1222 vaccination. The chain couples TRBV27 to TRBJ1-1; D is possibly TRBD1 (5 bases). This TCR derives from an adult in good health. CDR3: CASSAREAYTEAFF. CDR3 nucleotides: TGTGCCAGCAGTGCCAGGGAGGCGTACACTGAAGCTTTCTTT.